A single sample gave rise to the 21 T cell receptor beta chains below, sequenced in a study of blood T cell repertoires in COVID-19. Clones were read by immunoSEQ multiplex PCR, and TCRdb kept only the in-frame ones, dropping some. The sample records 100,000 to 150,000 clones, about 90% being singletons. Sequences were obtained from peripheral blood. The receptors originated from a woman aged 70-85 years with acute or convalescent COVID-19.

The rearrangement joins TRBV5-1 to TRBJ2-5, with TRBD2 matching 8 bases. This CDR3 comprises 19 residues. Germline CDR1 is SGHRS and CDR2 is YFSETQ. The junction had 20 bases not matched to a gene; V was cut back by 7 bases and J by 0 bases. The CDR3 sequence: CASQERGINLNTYQETQYF. CDR3 sequence (DNA): TGCGCCAGCCAAGAGCGGGGGATTAACCTAAATACTTACCAAGAGACCCAGTACTTC. The full variable domain, rest sourced from reference TRBV5-1 and TRBJ2-5, is KAGVTQTPRYLIKTRGQQVTLSCSPISGHRSVSWYQQTPGQGLQFLFEYFSETQRNKGNFPGRFSGRQFSNSRSEMNVSTLELGDSALYLCASQERGINLNTYQETQYFGPGTRLLVL.

Written as DNA, the CDR3 is TGTGCCAGCAGTTATACTCTAGCGGGGGGGACGTACGAGCAGTACTTC. This translates into CASSYTLAGGTYEQYF. The V gene is TRBV6-6, the J gene TRBJ2-7; 12 bases align to TRBD2. V shed 3 bases and J 4 bases; nucleotides not matched to a gene: 7. The germline V gene encodes CDR1 MNHNY and CDR2 SVGAGI (reference sequence). CDR3 length: 16 amino acids.

V and J are TRBV18 and TRBJ1-1, with 7 nucleotides matching TRBD1. From germline, CDR1 is KGHSH and CDR2 LQKENI. The CDR3 extends over 13 amino acids. Unmatched junction bases numbered 4, after V lost 4 bases and J lost 5 bases. CDR3 sequence: CASSRDSFTEAFF. The CDR3 nucleotides are TGTGCCAGCTCACGGGACAGCTTTACTGAAGCTTTCTTT.

Only a few counts were recorded for this clone. The chain's CDR3 is CASSLWQGFTEAFF. CDR3 in DNA: TGCGCCAGCAGCCTCTGGCAGGGTTTCACTGAAGCTTTCTTT. The chain recombines TRBV5-1 with TRBJ1-1; weak D call: TRBD1 (5 bases). Germline CDR1 SGHRS, CDR2 YFSETQ. This CDR3 has 14 residues. Trimming left V 4 bases short and J 4 bases short, with 14 bases between.

The chain couples TRBV6-5 to TRBJ1-1; a weak D match, TRBD1 (5 bases). V was shortened by 8 bases and J by 1 base, with 14 bases between the two germline ends. CDR1 is MNHEY, CDR2 SVGAGI, per germline. CDR3 size: 14 residues. The CDR3 DNA follows: TGTGCCAGCGCGTTAGACGGGGGGAACACTGAAGCTTTCTTT. This translates into CASALDGGNTEAFF.

This chain uses TRBV18 with TRBJ1-5; D gene uncertain. The CDR3 length is 16 residues. The germline gives CDR1 KGHSH, CDR2 LQKENI. Deletions cut 6 bases from V and 7 bases from J, with 22 bases between. CDR3 sequence (DNA): TGTGCCAGCTCCCTTCGAGACGCAAATGACGGGCAGCCCCAGCATTTT. Amino acid sequence: CASSLRDANDGQPQHF.

The rearrangement joins TRBV19 to TRBJ2-7; D possibly corresponds to TRBD1 (5 bases). The V end was cut by 3 bases, the J end by 0 bases, with 6 bases between. Germline V gives CDR1 LNHDA, CDR2 SQIVND (reference sequence). This CDR3 has 13 residues. CDR3 DNA sequence: TGTGCCAGTAGTATCGACAGCTCCTACGAGCAGTACTTC. Translation: CASSIDSSYEQYF.

The chain couples TRBV2 to TRBJ1-2; 9 positions agree with TRBD1. V gave up 5 bases and J gave up 2 bases; unmatched junction bases: 6. CDR1 is SNHLY and CDR2 is FYNNEI in the germline V gene. The CDR3 totals 15 residues. CDR3 bases: TGTGCCAGCAGTATGGACAGGGGAGGAAACTATGGCTACACCTTC. Its translation: CASSMDRGGNYGYTF.

This clone was observed a single time. The gene calls are TRBV9 and TRBJ1-1; possibly TRBD1 for D (5 bases). Per germline, CDR1 SGDLS and CDR2 YYNGEE. Trimming left V 2 bases short and J 7 bases short, with 9 bases between. The CDR3 runs 12 residues. CDR3 residues: CASSVVGGEAFF. The CDR3 region has the DNA TGTGCCAGCAGCGTCGTGGGGGGTGAAGCTTTCTTT.

The J gene is TRBJ1-2, the V gene TRBV4-1; TRBD1 matches 8 bases. J lost 7 bases, V lost 0 bases, and 10 bases had no gene match. This CDR3 has 16 residues. Germline CDR1 is MGHRA and CDR2 is YSYEKL. The CDR3 bases are TGCGCCAGCAGCCAAGATAAGACAGGGGCCAGGAGTGGCTACACCTTC. Protein sequence: CASSQDKTGARSGYTF.

The chain combines TRBV5-1 with TRBJ1-3; the D gene is possibly TRBD1 (6 bases). The ends were cut back, 4 bases at V and 4 bases at J, with 18 bases in the middle. CDR1 is SGHRS and CDR2 is YFSETQ in the germline V gene. The CDR3 consists of 16 residues. CDR3 DNA: TGCGCCAGCAGCAGATCACAGGGTGGAGTCGGAAACACCATATATTTT. This translates into CASSRSQGGVGNTIYF.

V gene TRBV12-5 combines with J gene TRBJ2-7; D call uncertain. CDR3 size: 12 residues. The germline CDR1 and CDR2 sequences are LGHNT and FRNRAP. The V gene lost 10 bases and the J gene lost 0 bases, with 10 bases spanning the gap. CDR3 in DNA: TGTGCTACGCAAATCAGCTCCTACGAGCAGTACTTC. As protein: CATQISSYEQYF.

The chain joins TRBV2 to TRBJ1-6; D is possibly TRBD1 (6 bases). CDR3 length: 18 amino acids. Per the germline V gene, CDR1 is SNHLY and CDR2 is FYNNEI. The V end was cut by 4 bases, the J end by 6 bases, with 22 bases between. The CDR3 nucleotides are TGTGCCAGCAGTGCCCACTCGACAGGCGGTGGGGTTAATTCACCCCTCCACTTT. This sequence encodes CASSAHSTGGGVNSPLHF.

Comments on this clone: Additional DNA sequences in this sample encode the identical CDR3. CDR3 DNA: TGTGCCAGCAGTTTTTCTGGGGCCCAAGAGACCCAGTACTTC. It is translated as CASSFSGAQETQYF. This sequence joins TRBV5-4 and TRBJ2-5; D perhaps matches TRBD1 (5 bases). Germline V gene sequence: CDR1 SGHNT, CDR2 YYREEE (reference sequence). This CDR3 is built from 14 residues. V lost 5 bases and J 1 base, leaving 12 bases between the germline ends.

This chain uses TRBV7-9 with TRBJ1-3, with D possibly being TRBD1 (6 bases). The CDR3 runs 15 residues. In germline, CDR1 is SEHNR, CDR2 FQNEAQ (reference sequence). V was cut by 2 bases and J by 2 bases, with 10 bases left in between. CDR3: CASSLRGKAGNTIYF. The CDR3 bases are TGTGCCAGCAGCTTAAGGGGGAAGGCTGGAAACACCATATATTTT.

V and J are TRBV2 and TRBJ1-6, with D uncertain. CDR3 length: 14 amino acids. Trimming cost V 7 bases and J 6 bases, with 13 bases left between them. CDR1 is SNHLY, CDR2 FYNNEI, per germline. CDR3 nucleotide sequence: TGTGCCAGCACCAGAGAGGCAACTAATTCACCCCTCCACTTT. Residues: CASTREATNSPLHF.

Of note for this clone: A read error may produce the germline difference seen at one junction end. The V call is TRBV2, the J call TRBJ2-5; 15 bases map to TRBD2. Germline loops: CDR1 SNHLY, CDR2 FYNNEI. The CDR3 is made up of 16 amino acids. CDR3 DNA sequence: TGTGCCCGCAGTGAGGGACTAGCGGGGGGCCAAGAGACCCAGTACTTC. Residues: CARSEGLAGGQETQYF.

This sequence joins TRBV10-2 and TRBJ2-2, with 9 nucleotides matching TRBD1. Trimming cost V 5 bases and J 4 bases; bases outside gene matches: 5. Per germline, CDR1 WSHSY and CDR2 SAAADI. The CDR3 consists of 15 residues. Here the CDR3 DNA reads TGCGCCAGCAGTTTACAGGGGGCTCCCACCGGGGAGCTGTTTTTT. Its protein is CASSLQGAPTGELFF.

The chain combines TRBV5-5 with TRBJ1-3, with TRBD1 matching over 9 bases. The germline gives CDR1 SGHKS, CDR2 YYEKEE (reference sequence). V trimming: 3 bases; J trimming: 3 bases; junction bases outside the gene matches: 7. The CDR3 extends over 16 amino acids. The CDR3, as DNA: TGTGCCAGCAGCTGGGTACAGGGGGCCTTTGGAAACACCATATATTTT. It encodes CASSWVQGAFGNTIYF.

This chain uses TRBV28 with TRBJ1-2; TRBD1 matches 9 bases. V was pared by 6 bases and J by 2 bases, with 4 bases of the junction left unmatched. The CDR3 is made up of 14 amino acids. The germline V gene encodes CDR1 MDHEN and CDR2 SYDVKM. CDR3 region: CASRSGQGNYGYTF. The CDR3, as DNA: TGTGCCAGCAGATCCGGACAGGGGAACTATGGCTACACCTTC.

J is TRBJ2-2 and V is TRBV6-5, with TRBD1 matching 9 bases. CDR1 is MNHEY and CDR2 is SVGAGI in the germline V gene. J was trimmed by 2 bases and V by 6 bases; bases with no gene match: 4. This CDR3 region has 15 residues. The CDR3 sequence: CASRGQGRNTGELFF. In nucleotides, the CDR3 is TGTGCCAGCAGAGGACAGGGGCGTAACACCGGGGAGCTGTTTTTT.